Below, 5 T cell receptor beta chains from the same sample are listed, as sequenced in a study of CD8+CD57+ T cells in acquired aplastic anemia. Investigators profiled TCR beta VDJ and CDR3 from genomic DNA template. TCRdb reprocessed the reads with MiXCR, giving one entry per CDR3 protein. The sample has roughly 300,000 distinct CDR3 sequences; 55% to 60% are singletons. The source material was sorted CD4+, CD8+, or CD8+CD57+ T cells (not recorded which) from PBMCs. These receptors were collected from a human donor with severe aplastic anemia or a healthy control (not recorded which).

The chain combines TRBV5-1 with TRBJ2-5, with 7 bases identical to TRBD2. V lost 0 bases, J lost 2 bases, and 4 bases stayed unmatched. This CDR3 is 15 amino acids long. Germline V gives CDR1 SGHRS, CDR2 YFSETQ. The chain's CDR3 is CASSLDWGLQETQYF. The DNA of the CDR3 is TGCGCCAGCAGCTTGGACTGGGGACTACAAGAGACCCAGTACTTC. The variable domain in full, with the rest retrieved from reference TRBV5-1 and TRBJ2-5, is KAGVTQTPRYLIKTRGQQVTLSCSPISGHRSVSWYQQTPGQGLQFLFEYFSETQRNKGNFPGRFSGRQFSNSRSEMNVSTLELGDSALYLCASSLDWGLQETQYFGPGTRLLVL.

The sample holds many counts of this clonotype. DNA of the CDR3: TGCGCCAGCAGTGACGTTACCCACCCAGCTTCGGATACGCAGTATTTT. Its protein is CASSDVTHPASDTQYF. This rearrangement joins TRBV10-2 to TRBJ2-3, with D uncertain. Trimming cost V 3 bases and J 6 bases, with 19 bases left between them. CDR3 length equals 16 residues. Looked up from germline, CDR1 is WSHSY and CDR2 is SAAADI.

This clonotype was recorded many times. The chain employs TRBV20-1 and TRBJ1-1, with D hard to call. CDR1 is DFQATT and CDR2 is SNEGSKA in the germline V gene (reference sequence). V shed 3 bases and J shed 5 bases, with 13 bases lying between them. The CDR3 loop spans 13 amino acids. The CDR3, as DNA: TGCAGTGCTAGCGGGCTCTCAGGAACTGAAGCTTTCTTT. It is translated as CSASGLSGTEAFF.

The rearrangement links TRBV2 to TRBJ2-7; no clear D gene. The CDR3 is 15 amino acids. V gave up 1 base and J gave up 1 base, with 11 bases separating them. Germline CDR1 and CDR2: SNHLY and FYNNEI. The CDR3 DNA reads TGTGCCAGCAGTGAAGGGCTCGACTGGTCCTACGAGCAGTACTTC. It is translated as CASSEGLDWSYEQYF.

This clonotype occurred once. The CDR3 bases are TGTGCCAGCAGCTCGGCATCGGGACAGAAGTACGAGCAGTACTTC. Protein product: CASSSASGQKYEQYF. V is TRBV7-9 and J is TRBJ2-7; 7 bases map to TRBD1. The CDR3 length is 15 residues. V trimming: 4 bases; J trimming: 4 bases; junction bases outside the gene matches: 10. Germline V gene lookup returns CDR1 SEHNR and CDR2 FQNEAQ (reference sequence). Full variable domain (outside the CDR3, taken from reference TRBV7-9 and TRBJ2-7): DTGVSQNPRHKITKRGQNVTFRCDPISEHNRLYWYRQTLGQGPEFLTYFQNEAQLEKSRLLSDRFSAERPKGSFSTLEIQRTEQGDSAMYLCASSSASGQKYEQYFGPGTRLTVT.